The clone carrying this T cell receptor beta chain showed up many times. Its matching antigen is unknown. This sample is part of a study of T cells in Graves' hyperthyroidism and ophthalmopathy. Study as a whole: At initial diagnosis, before any treatment had begun, peripheral blood was obtained.

Uncontrolled infection, other autoimmune disease, pregnancy or lactation led to exclusion. Overall study results and limits: Model predictions of ophthalmopathy came a median around 6.5 months before onset.

Amplified TCR beta CDR3 regions derived from RNA transcripts. HTBI primers were the set used in a first-round RT-PCR of the TCR CDR3. MiXCR, run by TCRdb on the multiplex PCR reads, gives a single entry per CDR3 protein. The table has approximately 400,000 distinct CDR3 sequences, roughly 14% seen once. Germline assignment: CDR1 SNHLY and CDR2 FYNNEI. V gave up 4 bases and J gave up 1 base, with 4 bases separating them. This CDR3 is built from 12 residues. The clonotype was recovered from a woman in her late teens or twenties with Graves' hyperthyroidism that later progressed to Graves' ophthalmopathy. Sequenced: blood. V usage is TRBV2 and J usage is TRBJ1-2, with unresolved D. Here the CDR3 reads CASSVSNYGYTF. CDR3 DNA: TGTGCCAGCAGTGTCAGTAACTATGGCTACACCTTC.